This TCR beta chain derives from a study of shared clonotypes between healthy human individuals (dated by TCRdb to the early 2020s). Notes on the research overall: Three men and a couple of women, aged 18 to 49 years, made up the cohort. To increase sequencing depth and limit assay-specific biases, TCR repertoire library preparation and sequencing were carried out by different laboratories using diverse techniques. The study deeply sequenced blood TCR repertoires of about 5 healthy adults to estimate repertoire size and the extent of clonotype sharing between individuals. Per donor, three plates each were used for CD4 naive and CD4 memory, two for CD8 naive, and one for CD8 memory. Per donor, leukapheresis produced somewhere between about 0.9 and 9.5 billion PBMCs.

CDR1 is given as MNHEY and CDR2 as SVGAGI, both from the germline V gene. At the junction V is shortened by 5 bases and J by 3 bases; bases outside the gene matches: 5. The CDR3 runs 14 residues from the cysteine to the phenylalanine. The read is trimmed to its CDR3 DNA, 42 bases read in frame from base 1. Findings and caveats that apply to the study as a whole: Rarefaction of sorted-subset datasets indicated incomplete sequencing despite the large sequencing depth. Only blood was sampled, and tissue TCR repertoires likely differ from those in blood. Larger estimated clonotype richness was generally found for naive subsets than for memory subsets. Clonotypes shared by all four sorted-subset donors showed higher generation probabilities than non-shared clonotypes. Across a handful of donors, about 4.5% of naive CD4, roughly 3.3% of naive CD8, around 2.5% of memory CD4, and under 0.45% of memory CD8 clonotypes were shared. Because the study included only a small number of donors, the genetic and exposure-history diversity represented was limited. Pairwise subsampling led to the expectation that sequencing depth would affect the degree of clonotype sharing among donors.

Using the deep immunoSEQ assay, TCR CDR3 regions were amplified from genomic DNA by multiplex PCR. For each cell subset, the extracted genomic DNA was distributed evenly across all wells of several immunoSEQ 96-well plates, and each plate served as one replicate. For sorted subsets, approximately 200 ng of genomic DNA, equivalent to 30,000 or so T cell genomes, went into each replicate PCR. Purified libraries were measured with a Qubit 3.0 fluorometer, size-checked on a Bioanalyzer 2100, and measured again with the KAPA Library Quantification kit. Every immunoSEQ 96-well plate was sequenced on a dedicated single-read 150-cycle Illumina NextSeq 550 flow cell. Per the source publication's procedure: Because the immunoSEQ output included only junctional sequences and no quality scores, the filtering could not be the same as the filtering used for full-length reads. To assign V/J genes and CDR3, sequences were annotated using PyIR, a Python wrapper for IgBLAST v1.9, with IMGT germline references. Any read was removed if the V/J assignment was weak (E-value above 1e-6), the CDR3 was missing, or the read contained stop codons, out-of-frame junctions, or ambiguous translated residues. A V3J clonotype was defined by an identical inferred V gene, J gene, and CDR3 amino acid sequence. Percentage overlap between repertoires was calculated by dividing the number of shared unique clonotypes by the size of the smaller repertoire. Richness of each repertoire was evaluated using RTK rarefaction, the Chao1 estimator, and Recon v2.1 estimates of unobserved clonotypes. For all TCRbeta clonotypes obtained by the gDNA method from a few donors, generation probabilities were computed with OLGA. This immuneACCESS table, as held by TCRdb, lists in-frame sequences with V and J called but not all clones. Of the missing ones, under half trace to an unresolved V gene in checked studies; the others have no known cause. From that table come the V and J calls and clone size; the DNA was used to work out D and trimming. The sample records about 2.3 million clones, around 93% of which are singletons. More than 0.35% of the sample lies in the top ten.

Donors were healthy HIV-negative adults with no recently reported acute infections or vaccinations. Only Caucasian adults living in Nashville, Tennessee, USA were represented among the donors. CD4+ T cells were enriched by magnetic negative selection, after which naive cells were positively selected on CD45RA and the negative fraction was taken as the memory subset. Blood was obtained by leukapheresis, after which PBMCs were separated by Ficoll-Histopaque density gradient centrifugation and cryopreserved in liquid nitrogen vapor phase. Purity and quantity of every magnetically sorted T cell population were checked by analytical flow cytometry. Each sorted fraction had its genomic DNA isolated and then quantified by UV absorbance on a Nanodrop 2000c. Notes on this clone: Its target antigen remains unknown. No much larger clone is present one base from it, and per-base qualities are unavailable. This same CDR3 is encoded by further DNA sequences in the sample.

What was sequenced was naive CD4+ T cells from PBMCs. Explained via the paper, the cell subset or site label denotes: CD45RA+ positively selected. This clonotype was sampled from a man younger than 30 in good health. Some clones in this sample may be carry-over from other donors' samples. The sequence joins TRBV6-5 to TRBJ2-7, and 9 junctional nucleotides match TRBD1. The DNA reads TGTGCCAGCAGTGCGGGACAGGGAAGCTACGAGCAGTACTTC. Its protein is CASSAGQGSYEQYF.